The 2 T cell receptor beta chains reported below all come from one sample, sequenced in a study of identical twins. TCRdb used MiXCR to reprocess the 5' RACE reads, holding one entry per CDR3 protein. The sample has some 1,600,000 distinct CDR3 sequences; around 29% are singletons. The sequenced sample consisted of cord blood. These receptors were taken from a newborn girl in good health.

The V and J genes are TRBV10-3 and TRBJ2-7, with D perhaps matching TRBD1 (6 bases). This CDR3 has 15 amino acids. Germline V lookup: CDR1 ENHRY, CDR2 SYGVKD. V was shortened by 0 bases and J by 1 base, with 10 bases between the two germline ends. The CDR3 protein is CAISESGAFSYEQYF. As DNA, the CDR3 is TGTGCCATCAGTGAGTCGGGGGCATTTTCCTACGAGCAGTACTTC.

V gene TRBV7-2 combines with J gene TRBJ1-3; D gene ambiguous. Germline CDR1 and CDR2: SGHTA and FQGNSA. This CDR3 region has 16 residues. The V and J ends lost 1 base and 0 bases respectively, with 10 bases between them. The CDR3, as DNA: TGTGCCAGCAGCTTAGGACAACCGAGCTCTGGAAACACCATATATTTT. This sequence encodes CASSLGQPSSGNTIYF.